The present T cell receptor (beta chain) was sequenced within a study of cytomegalovirus exposure and HLA in healthy donors. The wider study: Most genotyped donors, 81% of roughly 400, had Caucasian-associated genetic ancestry.

V was clipped by 2 bases and J by 1 base, with 14 bases between them. The CDR3 totals 16 residues. Germline lookup yields CDR1 MNHEY and CDR2 SMNVEV (reference sequence). The PCR was carried out with 60 Vbeta primers and 13 Jbeta primers. Only in-frame clones appear in the TCRdb table, and some are missing; sequencing was by immunoSEQ multiplex PCR. The data hold around 94,000 clones, with less than 90% observed a single time. About this clone: Its antigen is unidentified.

Points from the study as a whole: Exclusion as indistinguishable affected some V segments, including TRBV6-2 and TRBV6-3.

This TCR came from a man aged 35 to 55 in good health and CMV-seronegative. Sequencing input: PBMCs. This rearrangement joins TRBV27 to TRBJ1-1, with unresolved D. The CDR3 loop is CASSLVSGNRNTEAFF. The CDR3, as DNA: TGTGCCAGCAGTTTAGTCTCGGGGAATCGGAACACTGAAGCTTTCTTT.